The TCR beta chain under discussion was sequenced for a study of blood T cell repertoires in COVID-19. Whole-study context: The study drew acute and convalescent COVID-19 samples from the United States, Italy and Spain. The cDNA or gDNA used as material had been derived from T cells, B-cell-depleted T cells, or PBMCs.

Trimming took 3 bases from V and 6 from J, leaving 15 bases between them. CDR3 size: 15 residues. Germline-derived CDR1 and CDR2 are LNHDA and SQIVND (reference sequence). Source study methods: The assay estimated nucleated cells by amplifying reference gene primers. Sequenced by immunoSEQ multiplex PCR; TCRdb stores in-frame clones only, minus some. Clone size and V and J calls were adopted from that table, with D and trimming inferred from the DNA. The sample includes 90,000 to 130,000 clones, approximately 68% of them seen just once. The source material was peripheral blood. The chain recombines TRBV19 with TRBJ2-4; D is perhaps TRBD1 (6 bases). The TCR comes from a woman aged 60-70 years with acute or convalescent COVID-19. CDR3 region: CASSMGAVGGNIQYF. Here the CDR3 DNA reads TGTGCCAGTAGTATGGGGGCGGTAGGGGGAAACATTCAGTACTTC.